This TCR beta chain derives from a study of cytomegalovirus exposure and HLA in healthy donors. Study-wide context: Clustering assigned approximately 79% of the approximately 400 genotyped donors to the Caucasian-associated ancestry cluster. Study-wide results and caveats: Several of the most significant clusters were apparently associated with common viral pathogens in a later analysis. TRBV6-2, TRBV6-3 and some other V segments were unresolvable in 87-base-pair reads.

Of note for this clone: Its target is not known.

Each donor's status was that of a healthy bone marrow donor. Primers included in the PCR were 60 Vbeta and 13 Jbeta primers. The repertoire was sequenced with immunoSEQ multiplex PCR; TCRdb's copy has only in-frame clones and lacks some. The sample carries 150,000 to 200,000 clones, 75% to 85% recorded once. This CDR3 region has 15 residues. CDR1 and CDR2 (germline): MNHEY, SVGAGI. Unmatched junction bases numbered 11, after V lost 2 bases and J lost 11 bases. This TCR derives from a woman aged 45 to 65 in good health and CMV-seronegative. The chain joins TRBV6-5 to TRBJ2-5; 10 nucleotides align to TRBD2. Specimen: PBMCs. This chain's CDR3 is CASSYGLAGEGEQYF. CDR3 DNA sequence: TGTGCCAGCAGTTACGGGCTAGCGGGAGAAGGTGAGCAGTACTTC.